This is a list of T cell receptor beta chains from one sample in a study of blood T cell repertoires in COVID-19. The table came from immunoSEQ multiplex PCR; TCRdb's copy has only in-frame clones and leaves some out. The repertoire holds roughly 200,000 clones, approximately 90% seen once, with 20% to 25% in the top ten. The sample consisted of peripheral blood. All receptors come from a man in his 60s with active or convalescent COVID-19. Both conserved end residues are part of each CDR3. The D gene is left open where the match is weak. The size field is filled for only some rows; it gives once, few, many or a size class.

v_call	j_call	clone_size	d_call	cdr3_aa	cdr3_nt
TRBV2	TRBJ2-2	NA	TRBD1	CASTDRVSTGELFF	TGTGCCAGCACCGACAGGGTTAGCACCGGGGAGCTGTTTTTT
TRBV9	TRBJ2-2	once	TRBD2	CASSGRGGGPTGELFF	TGTGCCAGCAGCGGACGAGGCGGGGGGCCGACCGGGGAGCTGTTTTTT
TRBV27	TRBJ1-4	NA	TRBD1	CASSSQRTGWREKLFF	TGTGCCAGCAGTTCCCAAAGGACAGGGTGGCGGGAAAAACTGTTTTTT
TRBV3-1/TRBV3-2	TRBJ1-1	once	NA	CASSRSGTRAFF	TGTGCCAGCAGCCGCTCCGGGACACGAGCTTTCTTT
TRBV5-1	TRBJ2-7	NA	NA	CASSLWAANSYEQYF	TGCGCCAGCAGCTTGTGGGCAGCCAACTCCTACGAGCAGTACTTC
TRBV18	TRBJ2-5	NA	NA	CASAPRVQETQYF	TGTGCCAGCGCCCCTCGGGTACAAGAGACCCAGTACTTC
TRBV29-1	TRBJ1-1	NA	NA	CSVQSTEAFF	TGCAGCGTGCAGTCCACTGAAGCTTTCTTT
TRBV6-5	TRBJ2-7	NA	NA	CASRPRGEDEQYF	TGTGCCAGCAGGCCCAGGGGGGAAGACGAGCAGTACTTC
TRBV2	TRBJ1-1	NA	NA	CASSGTSNTEAFF	TGTGCCAGCAGTGGGACATCGAACACTGAAGCTTTCTTT
TRBV29-1	TRBJ1-2	NA	NA	CSVGEGGSRTF	TGCAGCGTTGGAGAGGGGGGAAGCCGAACCTTC
TRBV29-1	TRBJ2-7	NA	TRBD1	CSVGLDREQYF	TGCAGCGTCGGACTGGACAGGGAGCAGTACTTC
TRBV5-1	TRBJ2-3	NA	NA	CASSWGGPFTDTQYF	TGCGCCAGCAGCTGGGGGGGCCCCTTCACAGATACGCAGTATTTT
TRBV4-1	TRBJ2-7	NA	TRBD1	CASSPDRGYEQYF	TGCGCCAGCAGCCCGGACAGGGGCTACGAGCAGTACTTC
TRBV2	TRBJ1-2	NA	NA	CASSDRNYGYTF	TGTGCCAGCAGCGACAGAAACTATGGCTACACCTTC
TRBV7-2	TRBJ1-4	NA	NA	CASSLGPGDEKLFF	TGTGCCAGCAGCTTAGGTCCGGGAGATGAAAAACTGTTTTTT
TRBV19	TRBJ2-2	NA	TRBD1	CASKGQFRNTGELFF	TGTGCCAGCAAGGGACAGTTCAGGAACACCGGGGAGCTGTTTTTT
TRBV3-1/TRBV3-2	TRBJ1-2	NA	NA	CASSQNWGGANYGYTF	TGTGCCAGCAGCCAAAATTGGGGAGGAGCTAACTATGGCTACACCTTC
TRBV5-1	TRBJ2-1	NA	TRBD2	CASASQRGGGNEQFF	TGCGCCAGTGCCTCTCAGCGGGGGGGCGGCAATGAGCAGTTCTTC
TRBV6-5	TRBJ1-5	NA	NA	CASSYTYNSNQPQHF	TGTGCCAGCAGTTACACGTACAATAGCAATCAGCCCCAGCATTTT
TRBV5-1	TRBJ2-5	few	TRBD1	CASSLGGTGYGQETQYF	TGCGCCAGCAGCCTGGGGGGGACAGGGTATGGCCAAGAGACCCAGTACTTC
TRBV18	TRBJ1-5	NA	TRBD1	CASSPRRQGKNQPQHF	TGTGCCAGCTCACCACGACGACAGGGAAAAAATCAGCCCCAGCATTTT
TRBV19	TRBJ2-2	NA	TRBD2	CASSLAVGLAGPTGELFF	TGTGCCAGTAGTTTGGCCGTAGGTCTAGCGGGTCCCACCGGGGAGCTGTTTTTT
TRBV24-1	TRBJ2-5	NA	NA	CATSGSIALGETQYF	TGTGCCACCAGTGGATCTATCGCTCTCGGGGAGACCCAGTACTTC
TRBV6-4	TRBJ2-7	NA	NA	CASSDSMGGAYEQYF	TGTGCCAGCAGTGACTCGATGGGTGGAGCCTACGAGCAGTACTTC
TRBV2	TRBJ2-5	NA	NA	CASRRDQETQYF	TGTGCCAGCCGGAGGGACCAAGAGACCCAGTACTTC
TRBV2	TRBJ2-1	NA	TRBD2	CASSVSGGFNEQFF	TGTGCCAGCAGTGTCAGCGGGGGTTTCAATGAGCAGTTCTTC
TRBV19	TRBJ1-2	NA	NA	CATLSRGALYGYTF	TGTGCCACCCTGTCGCGGGGGGCCCTCTATGGCTACACCTTC
TRBV4-2	TRBJ2-5	NA	TRBD1	CASSQGQGAETQYF	TGTGCCAGCAGCCAAGGACAGGGGGCAGAGACCCAGTACTTC
TRBV6-6	TRBJ1-1	NA	TRBD1	CASRQGATEAFF	TGTGCCAGCAGGCAGGGGGCCACTGAAGCTTTCTTT
TRBV19	TRBJ1-4	NA	NA	CASSPQTGINEKLFF	TGTGCCAGTAGTCCTCAGACAGGAATAAATGAAAAACTGTTTTTT
TRBV21-1	TRBJ2-3	NA	NA	CASSRRWGTGRSDTQYF	TGTGCCAGCAGCAGACGTTGGGGAACAGGGAGATCAGATACGCAGTATTTT
TRBV4-1	TRBJ1-3	NA	TRBD1	CASSQPQGAAGNTIYF	TGCGCCAGCAGCCAACCTCAGGGGGCAGCAGGAAACACCATATATTTT